This paragraph reports one T cell receptor (beta chain). This specimen comes from a study of shared clonotypes between healthy human individuals. Deep was the level used in running the assay. TCRdb's copy holds only in-frame clones and misses some; the assay was immunoSEQ multiplex PCR. The sample holds over a million clones, around 82% seen once. The source is a man aged 18 to 30 in good health. Some clones in this sample may be carry-over from other donors' samples. The sequencing input was memory CD4+ T cells from PBMCs. Subset: CD45RA-negative fraction.

The CDR3 DNA reads as TGTGCCAGCAGCCCCCAACGGTTATGGGGAGCTAATGAAAAACTGTTTTTT. Translation gives CASSPQRLWGANEKLFF. The chain links TRBV7-9 to TRBJ1-4; D call uncertain. This CDR3 has 17 residues. Trimming stripped 5 bases from V and 3 bases from J, with 19 bases between. The germline CDR1 and CDR2 sequences are SEHNR and FQNEAQ (reference sequence).